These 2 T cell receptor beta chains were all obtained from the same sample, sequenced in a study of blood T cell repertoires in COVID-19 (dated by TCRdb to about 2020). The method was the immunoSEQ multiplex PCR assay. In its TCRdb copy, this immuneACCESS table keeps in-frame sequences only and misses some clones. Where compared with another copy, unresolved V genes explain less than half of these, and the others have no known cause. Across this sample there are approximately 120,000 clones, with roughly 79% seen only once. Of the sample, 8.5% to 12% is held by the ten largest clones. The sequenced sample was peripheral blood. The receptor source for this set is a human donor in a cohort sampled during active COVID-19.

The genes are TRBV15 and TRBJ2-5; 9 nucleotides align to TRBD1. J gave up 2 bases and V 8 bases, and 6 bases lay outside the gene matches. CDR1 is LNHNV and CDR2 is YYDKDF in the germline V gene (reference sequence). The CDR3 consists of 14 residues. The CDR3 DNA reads TGTGCCACCGGCCGAGGACAGGGGCAAGAGACCCAGTACTTC. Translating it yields CATGRGQGQETQYF.

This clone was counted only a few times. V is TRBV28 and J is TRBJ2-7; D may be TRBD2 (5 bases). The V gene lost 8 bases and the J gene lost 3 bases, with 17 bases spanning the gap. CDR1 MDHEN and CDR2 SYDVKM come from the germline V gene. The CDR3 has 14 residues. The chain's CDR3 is CASGLSGFVYEQYF. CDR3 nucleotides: TGTGCCAGCGGATTATCGGGGTTTGTCTACGAGCAGTACTTC.